This entry is about one T cell receptor (beta chain). This entry belongs to a study of T cells expressing NK-cell markers. TCRdb reprocessed the 5' RACE reads and reports one entry per CDR3 protein, with no DNA. This repertoire comprises 300,000 to 500,000 distinct CDR3 sequences; its ten largest clones make up around 11%. Germline CDR1 and CDR2: SGHTA and FQGNSA. The CDR3 loop spans 13 amino acids. The chain links TRBV7-2 to TRBJ2-2; TCRdb designates TRBD1, a call that cannot be tested without DNA. Sequencing used blood T cells: a sorted CD56 or NKG2C T cell subset, CD4+ or CD8+ T cells, or bulk PBMC T cells (not recorded which). This receptor was obtained from a woman in her fifties or sixties in good health. CDR3 sequence: CASSRTATGELFF.